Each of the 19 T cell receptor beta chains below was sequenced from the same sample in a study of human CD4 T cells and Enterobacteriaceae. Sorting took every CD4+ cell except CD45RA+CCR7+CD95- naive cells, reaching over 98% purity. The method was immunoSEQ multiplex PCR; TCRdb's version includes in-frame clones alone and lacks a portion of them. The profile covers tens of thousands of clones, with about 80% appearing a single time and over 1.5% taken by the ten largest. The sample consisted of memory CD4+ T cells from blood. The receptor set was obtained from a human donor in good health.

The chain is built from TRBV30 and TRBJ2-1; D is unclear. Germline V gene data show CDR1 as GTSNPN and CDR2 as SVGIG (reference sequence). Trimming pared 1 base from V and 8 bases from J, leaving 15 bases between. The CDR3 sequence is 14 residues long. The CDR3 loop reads CAWSEKGWVDEQFF. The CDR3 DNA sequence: TGTGCCTGGAGTGAAAAGGGATGGGTCGATGAGCAGTTCTTC.

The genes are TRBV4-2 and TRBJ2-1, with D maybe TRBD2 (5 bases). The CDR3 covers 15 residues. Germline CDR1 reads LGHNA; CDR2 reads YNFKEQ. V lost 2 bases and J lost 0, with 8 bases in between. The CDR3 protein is CASSQITSSYNEQFF. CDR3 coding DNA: TGTGCCAGCAGCCAAATAACTAGCTCCTACAATGAGCAGTTCTTC.

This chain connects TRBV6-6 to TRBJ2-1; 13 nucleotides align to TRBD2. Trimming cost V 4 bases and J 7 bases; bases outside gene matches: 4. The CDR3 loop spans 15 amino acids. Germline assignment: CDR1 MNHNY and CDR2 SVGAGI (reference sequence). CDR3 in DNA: TGTGCCAGCAGTTCACGGACTAGCGGGAGTAATGAGCAGTTCTTC. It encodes CASSSRTSGSNEQFF.

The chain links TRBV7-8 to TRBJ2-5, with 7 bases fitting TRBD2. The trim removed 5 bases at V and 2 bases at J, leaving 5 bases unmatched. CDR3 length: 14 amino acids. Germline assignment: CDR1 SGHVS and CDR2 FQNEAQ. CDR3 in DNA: TGTGCCAGCAGCGGCGGGGAGGGGCAAGAGACCCAGTACTTC. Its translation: CASSGGEGQETQYF.

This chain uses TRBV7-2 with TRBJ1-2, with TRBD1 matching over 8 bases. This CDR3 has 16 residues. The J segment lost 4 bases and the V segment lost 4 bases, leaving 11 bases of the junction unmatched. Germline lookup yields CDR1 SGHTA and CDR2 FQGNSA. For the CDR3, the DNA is TGTGCCAGCAGCTCAACCTACAGGGGGATAACCTATGGCTACACCTTC. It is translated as CASSSTYRGITYGYTF.

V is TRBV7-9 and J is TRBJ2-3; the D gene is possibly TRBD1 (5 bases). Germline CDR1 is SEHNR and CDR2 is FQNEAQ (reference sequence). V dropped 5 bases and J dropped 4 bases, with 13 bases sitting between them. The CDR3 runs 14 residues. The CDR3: CASSPGLGPDTQYF. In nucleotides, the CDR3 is TGTGCCAGCAGCCCAGGGCTTGGCCCAGATACGCAGTATTTT.

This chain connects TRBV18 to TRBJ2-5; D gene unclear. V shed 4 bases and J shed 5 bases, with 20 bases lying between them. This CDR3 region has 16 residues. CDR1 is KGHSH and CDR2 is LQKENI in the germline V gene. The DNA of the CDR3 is TGTGCCAGCTCACTATCCCGGGCCCTCGTTTCGGAGACCCAGTACTTC. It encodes CASSLSRALVSETQYF. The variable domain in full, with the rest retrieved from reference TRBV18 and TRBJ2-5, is NAGVMQNPRHLVRRRGQEARLRCSPMKGHSHVYWYRQLPEEGLKFMVYLQKENIIDESGMPKERFSAEFPKEGPSILRIQQVVRGDSAAYFCASSLSRALVSETQYFGPGTRLLVL.

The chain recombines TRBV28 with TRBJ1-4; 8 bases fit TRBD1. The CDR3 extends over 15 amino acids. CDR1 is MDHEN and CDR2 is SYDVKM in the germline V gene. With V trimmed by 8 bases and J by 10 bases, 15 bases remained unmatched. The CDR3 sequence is CASFGIGQGVRKLFF. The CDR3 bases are TGTGCCAGCTTTGGGATTGGACAGGGAGTCCGAAAACTGTTTTTT.

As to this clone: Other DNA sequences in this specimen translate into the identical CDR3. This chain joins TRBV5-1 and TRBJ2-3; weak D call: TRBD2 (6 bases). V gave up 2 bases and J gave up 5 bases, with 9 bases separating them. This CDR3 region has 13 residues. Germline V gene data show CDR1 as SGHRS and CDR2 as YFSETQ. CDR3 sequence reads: CASSFPGEDTQYF. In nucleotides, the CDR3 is TGCGCCAGCAGCTTTCCGGGGGAAGATACGCAGTATTTT.

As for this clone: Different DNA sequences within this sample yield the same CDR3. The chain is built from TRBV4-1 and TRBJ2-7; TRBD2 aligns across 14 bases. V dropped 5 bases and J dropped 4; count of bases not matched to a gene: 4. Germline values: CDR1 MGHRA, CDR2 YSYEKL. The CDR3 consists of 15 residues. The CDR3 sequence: CASSKGLAGEYEQYF. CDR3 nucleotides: TGCGCCAGCAGCAAGGGACTAGCGGGAGAGTACGAGCAGTACTTC.

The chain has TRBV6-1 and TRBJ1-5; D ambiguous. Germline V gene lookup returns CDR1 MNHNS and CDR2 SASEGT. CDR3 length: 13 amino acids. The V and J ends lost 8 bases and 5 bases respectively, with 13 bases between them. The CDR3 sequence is CASGHELDQPQHF. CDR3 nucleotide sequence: TGTGCCAGCGGCCATGAGTTAGATCAGCCCCAGCATTTT.

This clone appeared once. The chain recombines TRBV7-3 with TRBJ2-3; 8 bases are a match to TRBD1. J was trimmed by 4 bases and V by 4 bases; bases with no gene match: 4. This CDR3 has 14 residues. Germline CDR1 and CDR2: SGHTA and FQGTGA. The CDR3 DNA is TGTGCCAGCAGCTGGAGACAGGGGTCAGATACGCAGTATTTT. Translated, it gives CASSWRQGSDTQYF. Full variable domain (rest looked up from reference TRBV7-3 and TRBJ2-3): GAGVSQTPSNKVTEKGKYVELRCDPISGHTALYWYRQSLGQGPEFLIYFQGTGAADDSGLPNDRFFAVRPEGSVSTLKIQRTERGDSAVYLCASSWRQGSDTQYFGPGTRLTVL.

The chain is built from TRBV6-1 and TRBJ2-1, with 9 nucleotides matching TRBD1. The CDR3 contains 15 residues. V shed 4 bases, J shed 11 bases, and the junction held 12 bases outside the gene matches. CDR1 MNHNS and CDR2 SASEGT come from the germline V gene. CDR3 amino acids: CASSGEQGASLKQFF. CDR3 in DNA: TGTGCCAGCAGTGGGGAACAGGGGGCGTCCCTAAAGCAGTTCTTC.

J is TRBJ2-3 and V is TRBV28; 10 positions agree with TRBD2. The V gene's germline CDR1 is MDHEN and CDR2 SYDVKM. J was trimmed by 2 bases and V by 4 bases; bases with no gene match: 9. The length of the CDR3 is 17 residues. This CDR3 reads CASSSSSGRGNTDTQYF. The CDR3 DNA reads TGTGCCAGCAGTTCCTCTAGCGGGAGAGGGAACACAGATACGCAGTATTTT. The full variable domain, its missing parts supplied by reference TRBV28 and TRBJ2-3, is DVKVTQSSRYLVKRTGEKVFLECVQDMDHENMFWYRQDPGLGLRLIYFSYDVKMKEKGDIPEGYSVSREKKERFSLILESASTNQTSMYLCASSSSSGRGNTDTQYFGPGTRLTVL.

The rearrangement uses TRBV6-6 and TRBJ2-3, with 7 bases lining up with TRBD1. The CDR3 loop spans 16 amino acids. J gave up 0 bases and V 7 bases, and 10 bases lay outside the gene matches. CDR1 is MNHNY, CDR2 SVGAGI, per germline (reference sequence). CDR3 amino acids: CASTDRVSHSTDTQYF. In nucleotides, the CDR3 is TGTGCCAGCACCGACAGGGTATCACATAGCACAGATACGCAGTATTTT.

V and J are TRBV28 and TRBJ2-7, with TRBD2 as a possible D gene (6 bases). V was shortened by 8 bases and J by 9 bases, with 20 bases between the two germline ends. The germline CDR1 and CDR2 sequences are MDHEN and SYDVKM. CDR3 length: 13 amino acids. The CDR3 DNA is TGTGCCAGCTACCAGCGGGCCACAAAAGGGCAGTACTTC. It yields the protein CASYQRATKGQYF.

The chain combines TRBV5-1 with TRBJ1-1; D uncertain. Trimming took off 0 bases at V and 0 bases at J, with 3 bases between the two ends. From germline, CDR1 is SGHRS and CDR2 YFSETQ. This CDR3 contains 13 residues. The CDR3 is CASSLALNTEAFF. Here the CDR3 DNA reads TGCGCCAGCAGCTTGGCCCTGAACACTGAAGCTTTCTTT.

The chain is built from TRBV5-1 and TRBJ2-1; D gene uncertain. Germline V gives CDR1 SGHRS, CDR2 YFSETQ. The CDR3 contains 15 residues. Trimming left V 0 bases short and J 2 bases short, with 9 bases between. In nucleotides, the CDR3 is TGCGCCAGCAGCTTGGAAGGCATTCCCTACAATGAGCAGTTCTTC. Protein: CASSLEGIPYNEQFF.

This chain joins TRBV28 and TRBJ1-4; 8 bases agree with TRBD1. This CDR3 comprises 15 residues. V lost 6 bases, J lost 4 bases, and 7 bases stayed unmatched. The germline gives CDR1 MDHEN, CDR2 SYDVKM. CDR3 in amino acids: CASSPQGALNEKLFF. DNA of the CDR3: TGTGCCAGCAGCCCTCAGGGGGCCCTTAATGAAAAACTGTTTTTT.